A selection of T cell receptor beta chains follows, all from one sample in a study of blood T cell repertoires in COVID-19. Assay used: immunoSEQ multiplex PCR; TCRdb lists only in-frame clones, some missing. The sample holds 200,000 to 250,000 clones, 75% to 85% seen once. What was sequenced was peripheral blood. All receptors derive from a human donor in a cohort sampled during active COVID-19. Both conserved end residues are part of each CDR3. A D gene is named only where the DNA matches it firmly. Not all rows give a size; the values are once, few, many and, for expanded clones, a class.

CASSQAGMTNEKLFF	TGTGCCAGCAGCCAAGCAGGGATGACTAATGAAAAACTGTTTTTT	-	-	TRBV4-2	TRBJ1-4
CASRNRGRGTEAFF	TGTGCCAGTAGGAACAGGGGGCGGGGCACTGAAGCTTTCTTT	TRBD1	few	TRBV19	TRBJ1-1
CASSQGTLGYTF	TGCGCCAGCAGCCAAGGGACATTGGGCTACACCTTC	-	-	TRBV4-1	TRBJ1-2
CASSILLAGVTGELFF	TGTGCCAGTAGTATTTTACTAGCGGGAGTAACCGGGGAGCTGTTTTTT	TRBD2	-	TRBV19	TRBJ2-2
CASSIGRPGGNQPQHF	TGTGCCAGTAGTATAGGCCGACCCGGAGGCAATCAGCCCCAGCATTTT	-	-	TRBV19	TRBJ1-5
CATNSGADTQYF	TGTGCCACCAACTCGGGGGCAGATACGCAGTATTTT	-	-	TRBV15	TRBJ2-3
CASSLWGTAGGQETQYF	TGTGCCAGCAGTTTATGGGGTACAGCGGGGGGGCAAGAGACCCAGTACTTC	TRBD2	-	TRBV28	TRBJ2-5
CASSYPGGIQPQHF	TGTGCCAGCAGTTACCCAGGGGGCATTCAGCCCCAGCATTTT	TRBD1	-	TRBV28	TRBJ1-5
CASSEGGGETQYF	TGTGCCAGCAGTGAAGGTGGAGGAGAGACCCAGTACTTC	-	-	TRBV6-1	TRBJ2-5
CASSYPGLDYGYTF	TGTGCCAGCAGTTATCCCGGACTCGACTATGGCTACACCTTC	-	-	TRBV6-2/TRBV6-3	TRBJ1-2
CASSLGLAEQYF	TGTGCCAGCAGCCTCGGACTAGCGGAGCAGTACTTC	TRBD2	-	TRBV7-2	TRBJ2-7
CASRRQGGNSPLHF	TGTGCCAGCCGCCGACAGGGTGGAAATTCACCCCTCCACTTT	TRBD1	-	TRBV6-5	TRBJ1-6
CAAGNSGNTIYF	TGTGCTGCGGGGAACTCTGGAAACACCATATATTTT	-	-	TRBV6-6	TRBJ1-3
CASSLAEDGRQGYGYTF	TGTGCCAGCAGCTTGGCGGAGGACGGACGACAGGGGTATGGCTACACCTTC	TRBD1	-	TRBV5-5	TRBJ1-2
CSVEVGEGNTGELFF	TGCAGCGTTGAGGTGGGGGAGGGGAACACCGGGGAGCTGTTTTTT	TRBD2	-	TRBV29-1	TRBJ2-2
CASSGVRDTGELFF	TGTGCCAGCAGTGGGGTGAGGGACACCGGGGAGCTGTTTTTT	-	-	TRBV2	TRBJ2-2
CASSRQAMNTGELFF	TGTGCCAGCAGCCGACAGGCGATGAACACCGGGGAGCTGTTTTTT	-	-	TRBV5-4	TRBJ2-2
CAISELGGALTDTQYF	TGTGCCATCAGTGAGTTAGGGGGGGCCCTCACAGATACGCAGTATTTT	-	once	TRBV10-3	TRBJ2-3
CASSLVAGGADTQYF	TGCGCCAGCAGCTTGGTAGCGGGAGGAGCAGATACGCAGTATTTT	TRBD2	-	TRBV5-1	TRBJ2-3
CASSFRGALGGRTDTQYF	TGTGCCAGCAGCTTCAGGGGTGCCCTGGGAGGGAGGACAGATACGCAGTATTTT	-	-	TRBV7-9	TRBJ2-3
CASSLEPQGTTGELFF	TGTGCCAGCAGCTTAGAACCCCAGGGCACCACCGGGGAGCTGTTTTTT	-	-	TRBV7-2	TRBJ2-2
CASNNLYNEQFF	TGTGCCAGCAATAATCTATACAATGAGCAGTTCTTC	-	few	TRBV12-3/TRBV12-4	TRBJ2-1
CASSHSSYNEQFF	TGCGCCAGCAGCCACAGCTCCTACAATGAGCAGTTCTTC	-	once	TRBV4-3	TRBJ2-1
CASSPPGIPPYEQYF	TGTGCCAGTTCGCCCCCCGGGATCCCTCCATACGAGCAGTACTTC	-	-	TRBV5-8	TRBJ2-7
CSASLDGVIGNQPQHF	TGCAGTGCTAGTCTCGACGGGGTAATAGGCAATCAGCCCCAGCATTTT	-	-	TRBV20-1	TRBJ1-5
CASSQDTGLFLYEQYF	TGTGCCAGCAGCCAAGATACCGGACTATTTCTCTACGAGCAGTACTTC	-	-	TRBV3-1/TRBV3-2	TRBJ2-7
CASSYGPGGYNEQFF	TGTGCCAGCAGTTACGGCCCAGGGGGCTACAATGAGCAGTTCTTC	TRBD1	-	TRBV6-5	TRBJ2-1
CASSVDQVLAMNTEAFF	TGTGCCAGCAGCGTAGATCAGGTTCTCGCTATGAACACTGAAGCTTTCTTT	-	-	TRBV9	TRBJ1-1
CASSLGLAGGGETQYF	TGCGCCAGCAGCTTGGGGCTAGCGGGAGGCGGCGAGACCCAGTACTTC	TRBD2	-	TRBV5-1	TRBJ2-5
CASSPGLAGGSTDTQYF	TGTGCCAGCAGTCCTGGACTAGCGGGGGGCAGCACAGATACGCAGTATTTT	TRBD2	-	TRBV13	TRBJ2-3
CASSQDRGSTGELFF	TGCGCCAGCAGCCAAGACAGGGGTTCCACCGGGGAGCTGTTTTTT	-	few	TRBV4-3	TRBJ2-2